This TCR beta chain was recorded in a study of cytomegalovirus exposure and HLA in healthy donors. Study-level points and caveats: CMV serostatus was the sole immune exposure data available. Sequences of the TCR beta chain were said to predict the HLA-A and HLA-B alleles of most subjects accurately. Productive status was seen about 90% or about 30% of the time for most TCR beta V segments in an earlier analysis.

The germline V gene encodes CDR1 SGHNT and CDR2 YYREEE (reference sequence). The length of the CDR3 is 15 residues. Between the trimmed V and J ends, which lost 0 bases and 6 bases, there was a span of 12 bases. The PCR had 60 Vbeta and 13 Jbeta primers. Using immunoSEQ multiplex PCR, the repertoire was profiled, and TCRdb retains in-frame clones only, with some absent. The table lists some 150,000 clones, roughly three quarters of them singletons. As regards this clone: Its antigen is unidentified.

Input material: PBMCs. This clonotype originated in a young man in good health and CMV-seropositive. The chain joins TRBV5-4 to TRBJ2-2, with D possibly matching TRBD1 (6 bases). CDR3 residues: CASSLENRVPGELFF. CDR3 nucleotide sequence: TGTGCCAGCAGCTTGGAAAACAGGGTCCCCGGGGAGCTGTTTTTT.